The subject of this entry is one T cell receptor beta chain. Its antigen remains unknown. Trimming took 5 bases from V and 2 from J, leaving 14 bases between them. This CDR3 region has 16 residues. Per germline, CDR1 SGHRS and CDR2 YFSETQ. Primers for the PCR totalled 60 Vbeta and 13 Jbeta. Profiling relied on immunoSEQ multiplex PCR, and the TCRdb table lists in-frame clones only, not all of them. Of approximately 100,000 clones in the sample, 74% were seen once. This specimen comes from a study of cytomegalovirus exposure and HLA in healthy donors. Overall study results and limits: As was reported, the classifier diagnosed cytomegalovirus status with high specificity and sensitivity. Previous analysis showed most TCR beta V segments were productive about 90% or about 30% of the time. The study had only CMV serostatus as immune exposure information.

The receptor was isolated from a male donor in good health and CMV-seronegative. The chain links TRBV5-1 to TRBJ2-6; D is uncertain. Sequenced material: PBMCs. The CDR3 region is CASSPTRTPGANVLTF. The CDR3 nucleotides read TGCGCCAGCAGTCCTACCCGAACCCCTGGGGCCAACGTCCTGACTTTC.